This T cell receptor (beta chain) was observed in a study of T cell responses to AZD1222 COVID-19 vaccine. Study overall: Pooling of second doses given at about 4 or about 12 weeks was done. General study findings and limits: Clonal diversity may have been underestimated in mostly white British donors. Spike-specific TCR breadth and depth were elevated following two AZD1222 doses.

The table lists this clone with a count of one. Its antigen is undetermined. The method was immunoSEQ multiplex PCR; TCRdb's version includes in-frame clones alone and lacks a portion of them. The sample carries tens of thousands of clones, around 90% recorded once. The germline V gene has CDR1 LNHDA and CDR2 SQIVND (reference sequence). CDR3 size: 15 residues. J gave up 2 bases and V 5 bases, and 6 bases lay outside the gene matches. The sequences come from peripheral blood, collected on day 0 of AZD1222 vaccination. This TCR came from an adult in good health. The rearrangement links TRBV19 to TRBJ1-5; 7 nucleotides agree with TRBD1. CDR3 in DNA: TGTGCCAGTAGTTCTAGGACAGGCGGCAATCAGCCCCAGCATTTT. This codes for CASSSRTGGNQPQHF.